This T cell receptor beta chain appears in the sequencing data of a study of cytomegalovirus exposure and HLA in healthy donors. Points from the study as a whole: Sequence variants that were highly shared formed a cluster that was likely a sequencing artifact.

Germline V gives CDR1 DFQATT, CDR2 SNEGSKA (reference sequence). Trimming removed 6 bases at V and 5 bases at J, with 9 bases between. CDR3 size: 11 residues. The PCR made use of 60 Vbeta and 13 Jbeta primers. Original handling: In a later analysis, of around 85 million unique beta chains, about 12 million appeared in at least two donors. Libraries were prepared by immunoSEQ multiplex PCR; TCRdb keeps only in-frame clonotypes and omits some of them. V and J calls and clone size follow that table, whereas D and trimming were derived from the DNA. The sample lists roughly 170,000 clones; 75% to 85% were seen once. To note about this clone: Its specificity is not known.

Sequenced sample: PBMCs. This chain connects TRBV20-1 to TRBJ2-3, with a tentative D call TRBD1 (5 bases). The source of this sequence is a boy aged 5-17 years in good health and CMV-seronegative. For the CDR3, the DNA is TGCAGTGCCGCCAGGGTAGATACGCAGTATTTT. As protein: CSAARVDTQYF.